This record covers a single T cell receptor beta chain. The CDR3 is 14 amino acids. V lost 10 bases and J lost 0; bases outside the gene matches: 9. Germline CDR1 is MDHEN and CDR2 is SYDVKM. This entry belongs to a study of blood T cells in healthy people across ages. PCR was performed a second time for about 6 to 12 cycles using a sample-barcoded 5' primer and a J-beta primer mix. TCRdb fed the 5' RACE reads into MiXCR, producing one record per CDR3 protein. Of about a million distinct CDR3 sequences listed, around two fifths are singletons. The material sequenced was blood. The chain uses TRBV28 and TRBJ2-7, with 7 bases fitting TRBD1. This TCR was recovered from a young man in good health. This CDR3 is CATEPQGYSYEQYF. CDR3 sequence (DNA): TGTGCCACCGAACCACAGGGGTACTCCTACGAGCAGTACTTC.